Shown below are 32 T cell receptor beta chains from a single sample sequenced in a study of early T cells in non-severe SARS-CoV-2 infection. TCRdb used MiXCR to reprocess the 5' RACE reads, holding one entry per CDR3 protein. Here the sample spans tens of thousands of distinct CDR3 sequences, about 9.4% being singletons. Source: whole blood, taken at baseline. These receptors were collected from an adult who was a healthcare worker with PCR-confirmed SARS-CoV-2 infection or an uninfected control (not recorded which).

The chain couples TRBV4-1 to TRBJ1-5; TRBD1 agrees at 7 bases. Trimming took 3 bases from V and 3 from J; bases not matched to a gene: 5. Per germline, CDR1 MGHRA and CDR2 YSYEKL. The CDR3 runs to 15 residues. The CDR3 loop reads CASSQADRANQPQHF. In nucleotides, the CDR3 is TGCGCCAGCAGCCAGGCTGACAGGGCCAATCAGCCCCAGCATTTT.

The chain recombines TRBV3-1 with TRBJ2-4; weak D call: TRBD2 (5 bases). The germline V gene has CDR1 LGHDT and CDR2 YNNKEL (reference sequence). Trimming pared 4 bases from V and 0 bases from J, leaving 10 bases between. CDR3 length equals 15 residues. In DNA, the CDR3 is TGTGCCAGCAGCCTTAGCGCGGTAGCCAAAAACATTCAGTACTTC. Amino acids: CASSLSAVAKNIQYF.

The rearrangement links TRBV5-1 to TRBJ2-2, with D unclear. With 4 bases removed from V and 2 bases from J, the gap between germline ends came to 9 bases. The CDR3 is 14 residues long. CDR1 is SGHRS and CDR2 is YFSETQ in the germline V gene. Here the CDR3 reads CASSAPRNTGELFF. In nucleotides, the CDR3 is TGCGCCAGCAGCGCACCTCGTAACACCGGGGAGCTGTTTTTT.

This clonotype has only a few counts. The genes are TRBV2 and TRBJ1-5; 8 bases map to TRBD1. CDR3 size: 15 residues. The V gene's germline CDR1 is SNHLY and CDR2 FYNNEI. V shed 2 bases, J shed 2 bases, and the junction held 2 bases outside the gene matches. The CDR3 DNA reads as TGTGCCAGCAGTGAACAGGGGGCTCGCAATCAGCCCCAGCATTTT. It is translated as CASSEQGARNQPQHF.

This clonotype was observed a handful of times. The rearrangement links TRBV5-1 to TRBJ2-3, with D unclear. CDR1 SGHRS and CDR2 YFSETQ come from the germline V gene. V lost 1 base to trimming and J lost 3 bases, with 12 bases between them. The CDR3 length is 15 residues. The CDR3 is CASSLNGEVTDTQYF. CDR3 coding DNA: TGCGCCAGCAGCTTGAATGGGGAAGTTACAGATACGCAGTATTTT.

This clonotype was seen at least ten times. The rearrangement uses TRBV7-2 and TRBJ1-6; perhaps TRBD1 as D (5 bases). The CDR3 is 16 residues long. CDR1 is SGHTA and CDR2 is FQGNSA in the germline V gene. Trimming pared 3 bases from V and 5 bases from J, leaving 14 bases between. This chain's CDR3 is CASSLQGALNNSPLHF. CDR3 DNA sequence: TGTGCCAGCAGCTTGCAAGGGGCTCTGAATAATTCACCCCTCCACTTT.

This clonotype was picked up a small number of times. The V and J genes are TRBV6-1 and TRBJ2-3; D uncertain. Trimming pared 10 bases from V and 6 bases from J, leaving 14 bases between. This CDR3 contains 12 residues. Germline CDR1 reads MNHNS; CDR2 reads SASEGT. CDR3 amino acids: CATARTWDTQYF. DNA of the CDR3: TGTGCCACCGCACGGACCTGGGATACGCAGTATTTT.

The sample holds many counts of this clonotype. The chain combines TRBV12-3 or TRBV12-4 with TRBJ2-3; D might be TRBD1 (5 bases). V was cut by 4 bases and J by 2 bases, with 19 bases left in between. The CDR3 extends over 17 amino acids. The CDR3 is CASSSHAGPGPTDTQYF. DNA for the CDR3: TGTGCCAGCAGTTCCCACGCCGGGCCAGGGCCCACAGATACGCAGTATTTT.

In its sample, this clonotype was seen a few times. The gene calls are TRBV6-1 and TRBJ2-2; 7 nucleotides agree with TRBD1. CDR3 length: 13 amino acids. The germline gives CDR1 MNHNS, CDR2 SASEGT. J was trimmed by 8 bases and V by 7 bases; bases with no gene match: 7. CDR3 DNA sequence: TGTGCCAGCAACAGGGGCTCCATTGGGGAGCTGTTTTTT. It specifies CASNRGSIGELFF.

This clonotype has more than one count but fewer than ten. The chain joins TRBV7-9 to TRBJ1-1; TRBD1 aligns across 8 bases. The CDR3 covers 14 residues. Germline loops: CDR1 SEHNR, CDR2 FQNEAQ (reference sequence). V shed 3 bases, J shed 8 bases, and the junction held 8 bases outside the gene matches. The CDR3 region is CASSLRTGTGEAFF. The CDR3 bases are TGTGCCAGCAGCTTGCGAACCGGGACAGGAGAAGCTTTCTTT.

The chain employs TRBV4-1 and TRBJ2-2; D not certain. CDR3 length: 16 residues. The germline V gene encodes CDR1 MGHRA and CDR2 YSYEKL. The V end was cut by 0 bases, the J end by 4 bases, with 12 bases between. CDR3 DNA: TGCGCCAGCAGCCAAGAAGGTGGCAGTCCCACCGGGGAGCTGTTTTTT. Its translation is CASSQEGGSPTGELFF.

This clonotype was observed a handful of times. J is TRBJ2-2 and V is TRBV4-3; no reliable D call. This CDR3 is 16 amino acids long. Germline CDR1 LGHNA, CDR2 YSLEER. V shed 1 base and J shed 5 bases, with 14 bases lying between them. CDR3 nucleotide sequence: TGCGCCAGCAGCCAAGTGGTGGGATCAGGAACCGGGGAGCTGTTTTTT. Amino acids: CASSQVVGSGTGELFF.

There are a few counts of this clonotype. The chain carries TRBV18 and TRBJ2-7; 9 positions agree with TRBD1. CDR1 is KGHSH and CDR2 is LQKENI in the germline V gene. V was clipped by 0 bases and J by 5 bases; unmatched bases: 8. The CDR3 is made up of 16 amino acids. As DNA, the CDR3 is TGTGCCAGCTCACCACCGAACAACAGGGGGCAGGACGAGCAGTACTTC. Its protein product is CASSPPNNRGQDEQYF.

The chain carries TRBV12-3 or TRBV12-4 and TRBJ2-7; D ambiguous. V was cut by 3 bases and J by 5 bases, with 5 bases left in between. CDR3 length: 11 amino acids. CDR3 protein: CASSFGDEQYF. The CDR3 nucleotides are TGTGCCAGCAGTTTCGGAGACGAGCAGTACTTC.

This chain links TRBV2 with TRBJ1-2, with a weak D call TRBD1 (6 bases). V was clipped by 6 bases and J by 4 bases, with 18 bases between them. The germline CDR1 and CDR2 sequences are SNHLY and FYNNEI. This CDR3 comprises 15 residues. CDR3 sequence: CASRDPGQSSYGYTF. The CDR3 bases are TGTGCCAGCAGAGACCCAGGACAGAGTTCCTATGGCTACACCTTC.

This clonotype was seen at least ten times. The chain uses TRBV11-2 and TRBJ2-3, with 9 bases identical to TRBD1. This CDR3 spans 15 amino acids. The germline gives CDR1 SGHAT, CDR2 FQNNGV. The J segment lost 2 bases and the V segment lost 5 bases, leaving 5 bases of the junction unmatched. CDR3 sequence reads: CASSHRGRNTDTQYF. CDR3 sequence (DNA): TGTGCCAGCAGCCACAGGGGGCGGAACACAGATACGCAGTATTTT.

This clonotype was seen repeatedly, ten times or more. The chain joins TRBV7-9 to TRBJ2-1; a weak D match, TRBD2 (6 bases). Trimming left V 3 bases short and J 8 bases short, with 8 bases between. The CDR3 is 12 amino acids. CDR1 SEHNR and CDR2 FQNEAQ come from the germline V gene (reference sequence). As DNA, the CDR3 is TGTGCCAGCAGCTTGGAGGGATATGAGCAGTTCTTC. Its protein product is CASSLEGYEQFF.

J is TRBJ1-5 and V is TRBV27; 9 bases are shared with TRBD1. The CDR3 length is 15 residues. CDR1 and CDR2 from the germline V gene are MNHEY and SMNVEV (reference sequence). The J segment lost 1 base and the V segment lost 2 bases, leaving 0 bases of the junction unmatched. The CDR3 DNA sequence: TGTGCCAGCAGTTTAGGGACAGGGAGCAATCAGCCCCAGCATTTT. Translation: CASSLGTGSNQPQHF.

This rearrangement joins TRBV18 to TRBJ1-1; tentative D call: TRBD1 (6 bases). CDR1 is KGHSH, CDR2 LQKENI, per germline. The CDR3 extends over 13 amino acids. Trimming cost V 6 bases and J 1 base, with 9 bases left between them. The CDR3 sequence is CASSRQENTEAFF. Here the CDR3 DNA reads TGTGCCAGCTCTCGACAGGAGAACACTGAAGCTTTCTTT.

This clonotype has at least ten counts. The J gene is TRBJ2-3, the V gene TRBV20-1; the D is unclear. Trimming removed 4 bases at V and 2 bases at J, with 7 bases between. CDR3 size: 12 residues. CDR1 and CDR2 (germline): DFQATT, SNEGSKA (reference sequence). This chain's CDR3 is CSAMKTTDTQYF. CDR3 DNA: TGCAGTGCTATGAAGACCACAGATACGCAGTATTTT.

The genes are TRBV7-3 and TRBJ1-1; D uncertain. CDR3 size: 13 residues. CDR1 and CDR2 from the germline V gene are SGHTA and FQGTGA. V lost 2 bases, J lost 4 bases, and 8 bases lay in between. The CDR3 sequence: CASSLDPFTEAFF. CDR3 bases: TGTGCCAGCAGCTTAGACCCGTTCACTGAAGCTTTCTTT.

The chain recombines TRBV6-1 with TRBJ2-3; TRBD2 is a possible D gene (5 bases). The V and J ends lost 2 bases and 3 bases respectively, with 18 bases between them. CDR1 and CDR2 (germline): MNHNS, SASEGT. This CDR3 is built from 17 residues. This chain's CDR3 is CASSESRRFPITDTQYF. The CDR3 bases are TGTGCCAGCAGTGAATCTCGGAGGTTCCCCATTACAGATACGCAGTATTTT.

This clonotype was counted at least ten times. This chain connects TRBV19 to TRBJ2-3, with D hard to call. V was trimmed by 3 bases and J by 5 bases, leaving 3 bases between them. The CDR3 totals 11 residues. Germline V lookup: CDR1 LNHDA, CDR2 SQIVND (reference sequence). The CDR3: CASSIRDTQYF. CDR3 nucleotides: TGTGCCAGTAGTATCAGAGATACGCAGTATTTT.

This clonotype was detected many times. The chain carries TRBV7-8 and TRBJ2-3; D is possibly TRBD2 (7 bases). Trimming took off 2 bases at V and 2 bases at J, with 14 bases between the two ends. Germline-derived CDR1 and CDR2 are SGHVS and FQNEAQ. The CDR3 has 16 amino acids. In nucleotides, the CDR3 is TGTGCCAGCAGCTTAATGGCGGGGGCGTTCACAGATACGCAGTATTTT. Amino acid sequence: CASSLMAGAFTDTQYF.

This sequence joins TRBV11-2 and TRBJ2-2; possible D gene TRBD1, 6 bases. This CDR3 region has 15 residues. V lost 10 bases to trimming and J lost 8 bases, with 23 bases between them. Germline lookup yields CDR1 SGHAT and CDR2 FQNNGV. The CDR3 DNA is TGTGCCACCCGACCGGGACATGGCAACAGTGGGGAGCTGTTTTTT. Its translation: CATRPGHGNSGELFF.

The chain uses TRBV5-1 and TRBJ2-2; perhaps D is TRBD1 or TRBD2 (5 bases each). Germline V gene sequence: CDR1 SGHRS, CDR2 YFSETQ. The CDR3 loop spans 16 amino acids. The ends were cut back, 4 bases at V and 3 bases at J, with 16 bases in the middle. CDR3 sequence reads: CASSNPFGTDTGELFF. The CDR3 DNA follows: TGCGCCAGCAGCAACCCCTTCGGGACGGACACCGGGGAGCTGTTTTTT.

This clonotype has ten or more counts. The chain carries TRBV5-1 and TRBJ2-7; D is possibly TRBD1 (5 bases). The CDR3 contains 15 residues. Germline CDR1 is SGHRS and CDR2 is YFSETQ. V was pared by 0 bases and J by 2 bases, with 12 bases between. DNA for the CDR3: TGCGCCAGCAGCTTGGGTGCCGGACAAGCCTACGAGCAGTACTTC. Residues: CASSLGAGQAYEQYF.

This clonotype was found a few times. CDR3 loop: CASSFGGNEQYF. The CDR3 DNA reads as TGTGCCAGCAGTTTCGGTGGGAACGAGCAGTACTTC. The chain couples TRBV12-3 or TRBV12-4 to TRBJ2-7; D is uncertain. Trimming cost V 3 bases and J 5 bases, with 8 bases left between them. CDR3 length: 12 amino acids.

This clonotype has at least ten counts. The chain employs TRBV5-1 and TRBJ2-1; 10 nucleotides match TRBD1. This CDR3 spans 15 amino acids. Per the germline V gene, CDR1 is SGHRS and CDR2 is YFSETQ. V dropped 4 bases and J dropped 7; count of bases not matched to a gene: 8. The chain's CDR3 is CASSAPGQGHNEQFF. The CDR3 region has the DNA TGCGCCAGCAGCGCCCCGGGACAGGGGCATAATGAGCAGTTCTTC.

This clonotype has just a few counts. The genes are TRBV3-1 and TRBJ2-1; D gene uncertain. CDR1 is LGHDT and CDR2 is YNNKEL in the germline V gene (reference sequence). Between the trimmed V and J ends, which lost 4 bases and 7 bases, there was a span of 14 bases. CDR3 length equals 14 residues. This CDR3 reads CASSPAALGNEQFF. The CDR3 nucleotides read TGTGCCAGCAGCCCCGCGGCTCTTGGAAATGAGCAGTTCTTC.

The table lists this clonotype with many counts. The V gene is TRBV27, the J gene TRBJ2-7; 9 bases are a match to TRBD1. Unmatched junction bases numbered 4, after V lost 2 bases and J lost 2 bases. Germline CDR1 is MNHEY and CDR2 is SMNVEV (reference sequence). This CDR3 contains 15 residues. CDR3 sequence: CASSLQDRGPYEQYF. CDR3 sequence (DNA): TGTGCCAGCAGTTTACAGGACAGGGGCCCCTACGAGCAGTACTTC.

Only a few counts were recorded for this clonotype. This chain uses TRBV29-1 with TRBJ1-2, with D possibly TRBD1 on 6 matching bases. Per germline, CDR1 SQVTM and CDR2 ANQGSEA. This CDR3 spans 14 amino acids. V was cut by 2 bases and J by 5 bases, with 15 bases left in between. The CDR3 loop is CSVESYRGLYGYTF. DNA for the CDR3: TGCAGCGTTGAATCTTACCGGGGGCTTTATGGCTACACCTTC.